This section outlines one T cell receptor beta chain sequence together with its context. The data originate from a study of blood T cell repertoires in COVID-19. Germline V gives CDR1 SGHNT, CDR2 YYREEE (reference sequence). The CDR3 contains 13 residues. V shed 4 bases, J shed 7 bases, and the junction held 7 bases outside the gene matches. The protocol was immunoSEQ multiplex PCR, while the TCRdb copy is restricted to in-frame clones and leaves out a portion. The sample has 250,000 or so clones; 88% are singletons. The chain recombines TRBV5-4 with TRBJ1-1; 7 bases align to TRBD1. This TCR was recovered from a woman aged 40 to 49 with acute COVID-19. What was sequenced was PBMCs or T cells enriched from blood (not recorded which). The CDR3 spells CASSTGQDREAFF. CDR3 bases: TGTGCCAGCAGCACTGGACAGGATCGTGAAGCTTTCTTT.